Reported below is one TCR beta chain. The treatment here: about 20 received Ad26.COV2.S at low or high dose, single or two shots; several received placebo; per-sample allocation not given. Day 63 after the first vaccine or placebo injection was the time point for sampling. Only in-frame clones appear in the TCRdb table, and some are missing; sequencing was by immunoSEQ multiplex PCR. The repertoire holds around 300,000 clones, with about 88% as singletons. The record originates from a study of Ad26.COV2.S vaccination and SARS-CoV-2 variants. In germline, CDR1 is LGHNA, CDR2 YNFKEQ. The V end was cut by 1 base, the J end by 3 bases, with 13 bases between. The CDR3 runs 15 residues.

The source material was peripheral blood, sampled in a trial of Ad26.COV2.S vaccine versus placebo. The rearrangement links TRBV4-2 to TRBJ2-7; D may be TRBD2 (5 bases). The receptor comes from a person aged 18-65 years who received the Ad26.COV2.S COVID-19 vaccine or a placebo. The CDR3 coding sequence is TGTGCCAGCAGCCAAGGCGATAGCGAGCTCTACGAGCAGTACTTC. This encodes CASSQGDSELYEQYF.